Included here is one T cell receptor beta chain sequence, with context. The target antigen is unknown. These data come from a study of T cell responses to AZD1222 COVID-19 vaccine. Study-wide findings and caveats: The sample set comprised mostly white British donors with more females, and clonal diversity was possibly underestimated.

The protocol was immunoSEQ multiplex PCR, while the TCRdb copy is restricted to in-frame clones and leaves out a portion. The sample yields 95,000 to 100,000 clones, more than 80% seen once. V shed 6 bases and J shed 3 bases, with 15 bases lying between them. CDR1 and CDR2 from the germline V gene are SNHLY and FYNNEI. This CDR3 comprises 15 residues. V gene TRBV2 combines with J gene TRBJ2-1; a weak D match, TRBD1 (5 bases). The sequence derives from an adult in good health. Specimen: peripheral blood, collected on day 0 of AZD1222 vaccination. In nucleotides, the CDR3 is TGTGCCAGCAGGGCCGGACAAGGCGTCTACAATGAGCAGTTCTTC. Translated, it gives CASRAGQGVYNEQFF.